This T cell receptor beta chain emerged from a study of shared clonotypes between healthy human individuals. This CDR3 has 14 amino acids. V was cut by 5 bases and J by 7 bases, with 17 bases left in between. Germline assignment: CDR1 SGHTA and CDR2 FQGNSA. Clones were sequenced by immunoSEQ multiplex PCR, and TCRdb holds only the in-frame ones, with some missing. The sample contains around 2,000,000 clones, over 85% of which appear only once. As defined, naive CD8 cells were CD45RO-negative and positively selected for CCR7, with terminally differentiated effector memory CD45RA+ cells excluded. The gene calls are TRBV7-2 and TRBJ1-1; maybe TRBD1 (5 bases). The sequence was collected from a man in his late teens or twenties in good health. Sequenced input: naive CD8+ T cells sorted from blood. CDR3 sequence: CASSHFSGVGEAFF. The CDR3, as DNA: TGTGCCAGCAGCCATTTCTCGGGGGTGGGTGAAGCTTTCTTT.